These 22 T cell receptor beta chains were sequenced from one sample in a study of blood T cell repertoires in COVID-19. Repertoires were generated with immunoSEQ multiplex PCR, while TCRdb's copy carries only in-frame clones and drops some. The data show about 150,000 clones, with more than 70% seen just once and about 5% held by the top ten. Sequenced input: peripheral blood. The source is a woman between 45 and 60 years old with acute or convalescent COVID-19.

The chain has TRBV2 and TRBJ1-2; D is undetermined. Deletions cut 0 bases from V and 6 bases from J, with 11 bases between. The V gene's germline CDR1 is SNHLY and CDR2 FYNNEI. The CDR3 sequence is 14 residues long. The CDR3 here is CASSEALSGHGYTF. CDR3 nucleotides: TGTGCCAGCAGTGAAGCGCTTTCAGGCCATGGCTACACCTTC.

This rearrangement joins TRBV4-3 to TRBJ2-1, with TRBD2 matching over 10 bases. The trim removed 1 base at V and 10 bases at J, leaving 10 bases unmatched. Germline CDR1 reads LGHNA; CDR2 reads YSLEER. CDR3 size: 16 residues. CDR3 nucleotide sequence: TGCGCCAGCAGCCAAGGAGCGGAGCGGGGGGGCAGCGAGCAGTTCTTC. It is translated as CASSQGAERGGSEQFF.

The chain is built from TRBV6-1 and TRBJ2-1; 7 bases line up with TRBD2. The CDR3 extends over 16 amino acids. Germline CDR1 MNHNS, CDR2 SASEGT. The V gene end was trimmed by 4 bases and the J gene end by 6 bases; junction bases not matched to a gene: 12. DNA for the CDR3: TGTGCCAGCAGTGTCCCTAGCGGCCGCACGGTCAATGAGCAGTTCTTC. Amino acids: CASSVPSGRTVNEQFF.

The chain carries TRBV7-3 and TRBJ2-1; TRBD1 aligns across 7 bases. Trimming removed 5 bases from V and 8 bases from J; junction bases left unmatched: 9. The CDR3 is 14 residues long. The germline gives CDR1 SGHTA, CDR2 FQGTGA. CDR3 nucleotide sequence: TGTGCCAGCAGCACCCGGACAGGTGGGGATGAGCAGTTCTTC. Translation: CASSTRTGGDEQFF.

This clone occurred once. This sequence joins TRBV12-3 or TRBV12-4 and TRBJ2-3, with 7 positions matching TRBD1. V lost 10 bases to trimming and J lost 2 bases; unmatched junction nucleotides: 6. The CDR3 totals 13 residues. For the CDR3, the DNA is TGTGCCACCGAGGGACAGACCACAGATACGCAGTATTTT. Translating gives CATEGQTTDTQYF.

The chain links TRBV7-2 to TRBJ2-5, with a weak D call TRBD1 (6 bases). The CDR3 is made up of 13 amino acids. V lost 5 bases and J lost 5, with 12 bases in between. Per germline, CDR1 SGHTA and CDR2 FQGNSA. The CDR3 DNA sequence: TGTGCCAGCAGCAAAGGGGGTGTTGAGACCCAGTACTTC. Translated: CASSKGGVETQYF.

V and J are TRBV7-9 and TRBJ2-5; no definite D call. Trimming shortened V by 5 bases and J by 3 bases, and 4 bases separated the two germline ends. The CDR3 contains 11 residues. CDR1 is SEHNR, CDR2 FQNEAQ, per germline (reference sequence). CDR3 in amino acids: CASSIKETQYF. The CDR3 DNA reads TGTGCCAGCAGCATAAAAGAGACCCAGTACTTC.

V and J are TRBV6-2 or TRBV6-3 and TRBJ1-2, with TRBD1 as a possible D gene (5 bases). Germline-derived CDR1 and CDR2 are MNHEY and SVGEGT. This CDR3 has 13 amino acids. V was clipped by 0 bases and J by 6 bases, with 8 bases between them. CDR3 region: CASSYSTVNGYTF. The CDR3 DNA reads TGTGCCAGCAGTTACTCGACAGTAAATGGCTACACCTTC.

As concerns this clone: This clone may be a read error of a much larger clone one base away. The chain couples TRBV3-1 (or the pseudogene TRBV3-2) to TRBJ1-5; 10 nucleotides match TRBD1. J lost 0 bases, V lost 3 bases, and 2 bases had no gene match. Germline values: CDR1 LGHDT, CDR2 YNNKEL (reference sequence). This CDR3 contains 16 residues. The CDR3 region is CASSHGTGASNQPQHF. As DNA, the CDR3 is TGTGCCAGCAGCCATGGGACAGGGGCTAGCAATCAGCCCCAGCATTTT.

V and J are TRBV29-1 and TRBJ1-4; unclear D gene. This CDR3 is built from 13 residues. Trimming removed 7 bases at V and 4 bases at J, with 13 bases between. CDR1 is SQVTM, CDR2 ANQGSEA, per germline. The CDR3 region is CSECETDNEKLFF. The CDR3 nucleotides read TGCAGCGAGTGCGAGACTGATAATGAAAAACTGTTTTTT.

This chain connects TRBV6-1 to TRBJ2-7; D not certain. In germline, CDR1 is MNHNS, CDR2 SASEGT. The CDR3 is 12 residues long. V lost 2 bases and J 4 bases, leaving 6 bases between the germline ends. CDR3 protein: CASSERSYEQYF. The CDR3 DNA is TGTGCCAGCAGTGAACGCAGTTACGAGCAGTACTTC.

The CDR3 reads CASTPGMNGYTF. In DNA, the CDR3 is TGTGCCAGTACCCCAGGGATGAATGGCTACACCTTC. V gene TRBV19 combines with J gene TRBJ1-2; D may be TRBD1 (5 bases). Germline lookup yields CDR1 LNHDA and CDR2 SQIVND (reference sequence). This CDR3 region has 12 residues. Deletions cut 7 bases from V and 6 bases from J, with 12 bases between.

The rearrangement links TRBV18 to TRBJ2-2; D is perhaps TRBD1 (5 bases). The CDR3 spans 15 residues. Trimming stripped 2 bases from V and 1 base from J, with 8 bases between. Looked up from germline, CDR1 is KGHSH and CDR2 is LQKENI. CDR3 coding DNA: TGTGCCAGCTCACCAGGACATCGGAACACCGGGGAGCTGTTTTTT. It encodes CASSPGHRNTGELFF. The full variable domain, with the rest looked up from reference TRBV18 and TRBJ2-2, is NAGVMQNPRHLVRRRGQEARLRCSPMKGHSHVYWYRQLPEEGLKFMVYLQKENIIDESGMPKERFSAEFPKEGPSILRIQQVVRGDSAAYFCASSPGHRNTGELFFGEGSRLTVL.

The CDR3 protein is CASSPRGGGSYEQYF. In DNA form, the CDR3 reads TGTGCCAGCAGTCCACGGGGAGGGGGGAGTTACGAGCAGTACTTC. The chain carries TRBV6-5 and TRBJ2-7, with D perhaps TRBD2 (7 bases). The CDR3 is 15 amino acids. Germline values: CDR1 MNHEY, CDR2 SVGAGI. Deletions cut 5 bases from V and 4 bases from J, with 18 bases between.

The chain is built from TRBV30 and TRBJ1-3; no clear D gene. Germline CDR1 and CDR2: GTSNPN and SVGIG (reference sequence). The CDR3 consists of 15 residues. The V end was cut by 0 bases, the J end by 0 bases, with 9 bases between. The CDR3 protein is CAWSVPTLSGNTIYF. In DNA, the CDR3 is TGTGCCTGGAGTGTACCGACACTCTCTGGAAACACCATATATTTT. The full variable domain, rest sourced from reference TRBV30 and TRBJ1-3, is SQTIHQWPATLVQPVGSPLSLECTVEGTSNPNLYWYRQAAGRGLQLLFYSVGIGQISSEVPQNLSASRPQDRQFILSSKKLLLSDSGFYLCAWSVPTLSGNTIYFGEGSWLTVV.

The rearrangement joins TRBV10-1 to TRBJ1-5; D call uncertain. The V end lost 10 bases, the J end lost 1 base, and 20 bases lay between the germline ends. CDR3 length equals 16 residues. Germline lookup yields CDR1 WNHNN and CDR2 SYGVQD (reference sequence). The CDR3 sequence: CATNLRGQRSNQPQHF. The DNA of the CDR3 is TGCGCCACCAACCTCCGCGGGCAGAGGAGCAATCAGCCCCAGCATTTT.

This clone was detected only once. The chain joins TRBV14 to TRBJ1-6; 8 nucleotides line up with TRBD1. The CDR3 is 14 residues long. Germline V gene sequence: CDR1 SGHDN, CDR2 FVKESK. The V segment lost 5 bases and the J segment 7 bases; nucleotides outside the gene matches: 4. Here the CDR3 DNA reads TGTGCCAGCAGCTCTTGGACAGGGAATTCACCCCTCCACTTT. This codes for CASSSWTGNSPLHF.

The rearrangement links TRBV7-8 to TRBJ1-1; possible D gene TRBD1, 5 bases. There are 16 residues in the CDR3. V was shortened by 5 bases and J by 5 bases, with 21 bases between the two germline ends. Germline V gene sequence: CDR1 SGHVS, CDR2 FQNEAQ. CDR3 bases: TGTGCCAGCAGCCCCGGGACTACACGAATCGGGACTGAAGCTTTCTTT. Translating it yields CASSPGTTRIGTEAFF.

V usage is TRBV18 and J usage is TRBJ2-1, with 9 bases fitting TRBD2. Germline V CDR1 and CDR2: KGHSH, LQKENI. This CDR3 contains 15 residues. V lost 1 base, J lost 8 bases, and 6 bases stayed unmatched. CDR3 amino acids: CASSPRSSGEHEQFF. The CDR3 nucleotides are TGTGCCAGCTCACCACGTTCTAGCGGGGAACATGAGCAGTTCTTC.

The chain recombines TRBV20-1 with TRBJ1-2, with a weak D call TRBD1 (5 bases). V gave up 3 bases and J gave up 7 bases, with 27 bases separating them. Germline V gives CDR1 DFQATT, CDR2 SNEGSKA (reference sequence). The CDR3 runs 17 residues. The CDR3 spells CSASSLRRGREAPGYTF. The CDR3 DNA reads as TGCAGTGCTAGTTCGCTGAGGCGTGGCAGGGAAGCTCCTGGCTACACCTTC.

V usage is TRBV4-3 and J usage is TRBJ2-7; weak D call: TRBD1 (5 bases). Per germline, CDR1 LGHNA and CDR2 YSLEER. The CDR3 runs 14 residues. The V end lost 0 bases, the J end lost 6 bases, and 12 bases lay between the germline ends. CDR3 protein: CASSQDLAGREQYF. In DNA, the CDR3 is TGCGCCAGCAGCCAAGATTTAGCAGGGCGCGAGCAGTACTTC.

This clone came up once. The chain uses TRBV7-6 and TRBJ2-3; D is undetermined. The CDR3 runs to 14 residues. CDR1 is SGHVS, CDR2 FNYEAQ, per germline. V lost 3 bases, J lost 2 bases, and 9 bases lay in between. CDR3 DNA: TGTGCCAGCAGCTTCGGCAGGTTCACAGATACGCAGTATTTT. Amino acids: CASSFGRFTDTQYF.